The 7 T cell receptor beta chains presented below share a single source sample, sequenced in a study of cytomegalovirus exposure and HLA in healthy donors. Amplification used 60 Vbeta primers and 13 Jbeta primers. Sequencing was performed with immunoSEQ multiplex PCR; in TCRdb, only in-frame clones are kept and a portion is missing. This listing includes 60,000 to 85,000 clones. Sequenced sample: PBMCs. These receptors originate from a man in his fifties or sixties in good health and CMV-seropositive.

In regard to this clone: Different DNA sequences within this sample yield the same CDR3. The chain carries TRBV5-1 and TRBJ2-3; TRBD2 matches 10 bases. CDR1 and CDR2 from the germline V gene are SGHRS and YFSETQ. The CDR3 runs to 14 residues. The V and J ends lost 3 bases and 5 bases, in that order; junction bases with no gene match: 3. The CDR3 DNA is TGCGCCAGCAGCTCTAGCGGGGGAAGAGATACGCAGTATTTT. Protein product: CASSSSGGRDTQYF.

This chain connects TRBV7-9 to TRBJ1-1; the match to TRBD1 covers 12 bases. Looked up from germline, CDR1 is SEHNR and CDR2 is FQNEAQ (reference sequence). The CDR3 sequence is 17 residues long. After removal of 5 bases from V and 12 bases from J, the junction contained 19 bases not matched to a gene. CDR3 sequence reads: CASSPTGTGGMYDQTFF. In nucleotides, the CDR3 is TGTGCCAGCAGCCCAACCGGGACAGGGGGCATGTATGATCAGACTTTCTTT.

The rearrangement joins TRBV27 to TRBJ2-3; 7 bases fit TRBD1. CDR1 MNHEY and CDR2 SMNVEV come from the germline V gene (reference sequence). There are 16 residues in the CDR3. With V trimmed by 6 bases and J by 1 base, 10 bases remained unmatched. The CDR3 DNA reads as TGTGCCAGCAGAACCTTTGAGACAGGGCGCACAGATACGCAGTATTTT. Protein product: CASRTFETGRTDTQYF.

This sequence joins TRBV11-2 and TRBJ1-1, with unresolved D. This CDR3 is 16 amino acids long. Germline CDR1 SGHAT, CDR2 FQNNGV. Trimming took off 2 bases at V and 1 base at J, with 14 bases between the two ends. CDR3 sequence reads: CASSLHRGTRNTEAFF. CDR3 DNA: TGTGCCAGCAGCTTACATCGGGGAACTAGGAACACTGAAGCTTTCTTT.

This chain connects TRBV7-2 to TRBJ1-6, with 7 positions matching TRBD1. The germline gives CDR1 SGHTA, CDR2 FQGNSA. J gave up 5 bases and V 4 bases, and 5 bases lay outside the gene matches. CDR3 length equals 15 residues. The CDR3 nucleotides are TGTGCCAGCAGCTCGACAGGGTGGGATAATTCACCCCTCCACTTT. Its protein product is CASSSTGWDNSPLHF. Complete variable domain (other parts from reference TRBV7-2 and TRBJ1-6): GAGVSQSPSNKVTEKGKDVELRCDPISGHTALYWYRQSLGQGLEFLIYFQGNSAPDKSGLPSDRFSAERTGGSVSTLTIQRTQQEDSAVYLCASSSTGWDNSPLHFGNGTRLTVT.

DNA of the CDR3: TGTGCCAGCAGTGACGGGACAGGGAACACCGGGGAGCTGTTTTTT. Protein sequence: CASSDGTGNTGELFF. The chain combines TRBV25-1 with TRBJ2-2; 8 nucleotides align to TRBD1. Germline values: CDR1 MGHDK, CDR2 SYGVNS. This CDR3 is 15 amino acids long. V shed 3 bases and J 1 base; nucleotides not matched to a gene: 1.

This chain uses TRBV19 with TRBJ2-3, with 8 bases fitting TRBD1. V lost 6 bases to trimming and J lost 8 bases; unmatched junction nucleotides: 10. The CDR3 length is 14 residues. CDR1 and CDR2 (germline): LNHDA, SQIVND (reference sequence). As DNA, the CDR3 is TGTGCCAGTAGCCCTCAGGGGGCGGTGGGTACGCAGTATTTT. Its protein product is CASSPQGAVGTQYF. Complete variable domain (other parts from reference TRBV19 and TRBJ2-3): DGGITQSPKYLFRKEGQNVTLSCEQNLNHDAMYWYRQDPGQGLRLIYYSQIVNDFQKGDIAEGYSVSREKKESFPLTVTSAQKNPTAFYLCASSPQGAVGTQYFGPGTRLTVL.